This record covers a single T cell receptor beta chain. What it binds is not known. The record originates from a study of cytomegalovirus exposure and HLA in healthy donors. Study-wide findings and caveats: There were 150 to 200 TCR beta chains listed as cytomegalovirus-associated.

This CDR3 region has 15 residues. V was cut by 0 bases and J by 5 bases, with 13 bases left in between. Germline lookup yields CDR1 MGHRA and CDR2 YSYEKL. Profiling relied on immunoSEQ multiplex PCR, and the TCRdb table lists in-frame clones only, not all of them. The sample consists of 95,000 to 150,000 clones, roughly 90% of them appearing once. The donors were in the roughly 120-subject validation cohort; that cohort was separate from the roughly 700-subject first cohort. The chain recombines TRBV4-1 with TRBJ1-2; D unresolved. Specimen: PBMCs. This TCR was sampled from a woman aged 18-29 years in good health and CMV-seronegative. This CDR3 is CASSQDPARGYGYTF. CDR3 DNA sequence: TGCGCCAGCAGCCAAGATCCAGCCCGAGGGTATGGCTACACCTTC.